One and the same sample provided the 5 T cell receptor beta chains below, sequenced in a study of metastatic and nonmetastatic thyroid tumors (dated by TCRdb to 2018 to 2021). None of the patients had been given any treatment before thyroid surgery. The library came from PCR. TCRdb shows the sequencer as Illumina HiSeq 4000. TCRdb handled the public reads itself, with Q25 trimming in fastp and clone calling in MiXCR, and kept productive beta chains. The sample contains more than 15,000 clones, under 25% of them found a single time. Of the sample, around 8.1% falls within the top ten clones. Sequencing used adjacent normal tissue. The receptors stem from a female donor with papillary thyroid cancer or a benign thyroid nodule (not recorded which). Some clones in this sample may be carry-over from other donors' samples.

This clone is termed medium-sized. This sequence joins TRBV11-2 and TRBJ2-7; D gene ambiguous. Germline lookup yields CDR1 SGHAT and CDR2 FQNNGV. CDR3 length: 13 amino acids. Trimming removed 5 bases from V and 2 bases from J, with 10 bases in between. CDR3 coding DNA: TGTGCCAGCAGCGAACGACGGACCTACGAGCAGTACTTC. Encoded protein: CASSERRTYEQYF.

This clone was observed a few times. The V gene is TRBV19, the J gene TRBJ2-3; 8 bases are a match to TRBD2. Germline V CDR1 and CDR2: LNHDA, SQIVND (reference sequence). The CDR3 consists of 15 residues. Trimming at V came to 5 bases and at J to 7 bases, leaving 11 bases not matched to a gene. As DNA, the CDR3 is TGTGCCAGTAGTCAAGAGCGGGAGATAGGTAATACGCAGTATTTT. It specifies CASSQEREIGNTQYF.

The chain employs TRBV5-1 and TRBJ1-1, with D tentatively TRBD1 (6 bases). V dropped 4 bases and J dropped 0 bases, with 22 bases sitting between them. Germline CDR1 and CDR2: SGHRS and YFSETQ. The CDR3 sequence is 18 residues long. This chain's CDR3 is CASSLIPSGEGMNTEAFF. The CDR3 coding sequence is TGCGCCAGCAGCCTAATTCCATCAGGGGAAGGGATGAACACTGAAGCTTTCTTT.

By frequency in the sample, this clone is medium-sized (0.01 to 0.1%). The identical CDR3 is also encoded by other nucleotide sequences in the sample. The V gene is TRBV11-2, the J gene TRBJ1-3; 7 bases fit TRBD1. CDR3 length: 15 residues. CDR1 and CDR2 (germline): SGHAT, FQNNGV. Trimming at V came to 3 bases and at J to 4 bases, leaving 6 bases not matched to a gene. The CDR3 coding sequence is TGTGCCAGCAGCTTCGGTACAGGGGTAGGAAACACCATATATTTT. As protein: CASSFGTGVGNTIYF.

V usage is TRBV6-1 and J usage is TRBJ1-2, with D perhaps matching TRBD1 (6 bases). V was clipped by 2 bases and J by 7 bases, with 26 bases between them. Germline lookup yields CDR1 MNHNS and CDR2 SASEGT. This CDR3 is 18 amino acids long. DNA for the CDR3: TGTGCCAGCAGTGAACAGGGGACGTCCGCGTCTTGGGGTGGTGGCTACACCTTC. Its protein is CASSEQGTSASWGGGYTF.